Presented here are 7 T cell receptor beta chains from one specimen sequenced in a study of blood T cell repertoires in COVID-19. TCRdb's copy holds only in-frame clones and misses some; the assay was immunoSEQ multiplex PCR. The sample lists 55,000 to 75,000 clones, around nine tenths occurring once. The sequenced sample was peripheral blood. The receptors come from a human donor with active COVID-19. The donor label of this sample is uncertain.

J is TRBJ1-5 and V is TRBV2; D uncertain. There are 16 residues in the CDR3. Looked up from germline, CDR1 is SNHLY and CDR2 is FYNNEI. The ends were cut back, 1 base at V and 4 bases at J, with 14 bases in the middle. DNA of the CDR3: TGTGCCAGCAGTGAAGGAACAGCGGCAGTTAATCAGCCCCAGCATTTT. Amino acid sequence: CASSEGTAAVNQPQHF.

V and J are TRBV12-3 or TRBV12-4 and TRBJ1-5; a weak D match, TRBD1 (5 bases). The CDR3 runs 13 residues. The V and J ends lost 8 bases and 3 bases respectively, with 11 bases between them. The CDR3, as DNA: TGTGCCAGCGGCCAGACAGTCAATCAGCCCCAGCATTTT. This translates into CASGQTVNQPQHF.

The chain combines TRBV5-5 with TRBJ1-1; 10 bases match TRBD1. Trimming removed 4 bases from V and 1 base from J; junction bases left unmatched: 7. The length of the CDR3 is 16 residues. Germline assignment: CDR1 SGHKS and CDR2 YYEKEE (reference sequence). CDR3 loop: CASSNRQGAGNTEAFF. For the CDR3, the DNA is TGTGCCAGCAGCAATAGACAGGGGGCCGGGAACACTGAAGCTTTCTTT.

The V and J genes are TRBV4-1 and TRBJ1-2, with 7 bases fitting TRBD1. CDR1 and CDR2 from the germline V gene are MGHRA and YSYEKL. The CDR3 has 13 amino acids. Trimming removed 5 bases from V and 7 bases from J; junction bases left unmatched: 7. DNA for the CDR3: TGCGCCAGCAGCGCCACAGGGGTTAGTGGCTACACCTTC. Its translation is CASSATGVSGYTF.

The V and J genes are TRBV19 and TRBJ2-1, with unresolved D. Germline V gene lookup returns CDR1 LNHDA and CDR2 SQIVND (reference sequence). CDR3 size: 14 residues. V was trimmed by 10 bases and J by 0 bases, leaving 13 bases between them. The CDR3, as DNA: TGTGCCACCGCACGGTCGAGCTCCTACAATGAGCAGTTCTTC. It is translated as CATARSSSYNEQFF.

The rearrangement links TRBV14 to TRBJ2-7, with D uncertain. This CDR3 has 16 amino acids. Germline CDR1 is SGHDN and CDR2 is FVKESK. V was trimmed by 3 bases and J by 2 bases, leaving 17 bases between them. The CDR3 bases are TGTGCCAGCAGCCACAAGATGGAGCGTACCCCCTACGAGCAGTACTTC. Its translation is CASSHKMERTPYEQYF.

This chain uses TRBV5-1 with TRBJ2-7; TRBD2 might be the D (5 bases). The CDR3 spans 13 residues. Germline-derived CDR1 and CDR2 are SGHRS and YFSETQ. V lost 0 bases, J lost 5 bases, and 9 bases lay in between. The CDR3 DNA sequence: TGCGCCAGCAGCTTGGGACTAAGTGACGAGCAGTACTTC. It is translated as CASSLGLSDEQYF.